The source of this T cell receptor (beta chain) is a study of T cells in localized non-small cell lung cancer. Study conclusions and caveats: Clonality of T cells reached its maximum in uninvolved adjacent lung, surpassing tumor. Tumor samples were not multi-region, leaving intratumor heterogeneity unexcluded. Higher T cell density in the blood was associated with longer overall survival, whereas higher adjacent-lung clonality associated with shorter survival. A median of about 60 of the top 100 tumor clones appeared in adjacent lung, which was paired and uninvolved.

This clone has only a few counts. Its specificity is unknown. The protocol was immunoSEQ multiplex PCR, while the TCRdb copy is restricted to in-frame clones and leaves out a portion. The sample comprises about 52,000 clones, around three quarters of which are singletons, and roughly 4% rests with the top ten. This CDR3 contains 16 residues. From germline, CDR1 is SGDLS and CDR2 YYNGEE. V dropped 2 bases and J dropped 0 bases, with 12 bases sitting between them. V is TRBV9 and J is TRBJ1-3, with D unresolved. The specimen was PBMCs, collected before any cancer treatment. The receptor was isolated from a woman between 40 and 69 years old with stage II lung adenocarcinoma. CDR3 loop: CASSVGLLSSGNTIYF. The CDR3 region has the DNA TGTGCCAGCAGCGTTGGCCTCCTGAGCTCTGGAAACACCATATATTTT.